These T cell receptor beta chains were read from a single sample in a study of early T cells in non-severe SARS-CoV-2 infection. TCRdb analysed the 5' RACE reads with MiXCR anew, one entry per CDR3 protein. The table lists around 35,000 distinct CDR3 sequences, roughly 6.2% of them singletons, with around a quarter in the top ten. What was sequenced was whole blood. The origin of the receptors is an adult who was a healthcare worker with PCR-confirmed SARS-CoV-2 infection or an uninfected control (not recorded which). The CDR3 runs from the conserved cysteine through the conserved F or W. Fields, in order: V gene, clone size, CDR3 length, J gene, D gene, CDR3 DNA, CDR3 protein. The D gene is left open where the match is weak. Part of the rows lack a size; the others show once, few, many or a class for expanded clones.

v_call: TRBV28; clone_size: many; cdr3_length: 13; j_call: TRBJ2-7; d_call: NA; cdr3_nt: TGTGCCAGCAGTGCAACGGGAGAATACGAGCAGTACTTC; cdr3_aa: CASSATGEYEQYF
v_call: TRBV2; clone_size: NA; cdr3_length: 14; j_call: TRBJ2-7; d_call: TRBD1; cdr3_nt: TGTGCCAGCAGACTGACAGGGGGCGTGAGGGAGCAGTACTTC; cdr3_aa: CASRLTGGVREQYF
v_call: TRBV7-2; clone_size: many; cdr3_length: 15; j_call: TRBJ2-1; d_call: TRBD2; cdr3_nt: TGTGCCAGCAGCTTGAGGCGGGGGACCCACAATGAGCAGTTCTTC; cdr3_aa: CASSLRRGTHNEQFF
v_call: TRBV6-2/TRBV6-3; clone_size: many; cdr3_length: 14; j_call: TRBJ1-6; d_call: NA; cdr3_nt: TGTGCCAGCAGTGAACCGGGACAAAATTCACCCCTCCACTTT; cdr3_aa: CASSEPGQNSPLHF
v_call: TRBV5-1; clone_size: many; cdr3_length: 16; j_call: TRBJ2-1; d_call: NA; cdr3_nt: TGCGCCAGCAGCTTGACGGCTGGGCGAAACTACAATGAGCAGTTCTTC; cdr3_aa: CASSLTAGRNYNEQFF
v_call: TRBV6-6; clone_size: many; cdr3_length: 17; j_call: TRBJ1-2; d_call: NA; cdr3_nt: TGTGCCAGCAGTTACTCGATCGCTTTACAGGACAACTATGGCTACACCTTC; cdr3_aa: CASSYSIALQDNYGYTF
v_call: TRBV11-2; clone_size: NA; cdr3_length: 15; j_call: TRBJ1-6; d_call: NA; cdr3_nt: TGTGCCAGCAGCTTAGGCCCCACAGCGGGGTCACCCCTCCACTTT; cdr3_aa: CASSLGPTAGSPLHF
v_call: TRBV2; clone_size: NA; cdr3_length: 14; j_call: TRBJ2-7; d_call: NA; cdr3_nt: TGTGCCAGCAGGGGGGGACAGTTAGCCTACGAGCAGTACTTC; cdr3_aa: CASRGGQLAYEQYF
v_call: TRBV6-5; clone_size: many; cdr3_length: 14; j_call: TRBJ2-7; d_call: NA; cdr3_nt: TGTGCCAGCAGCCGAGGTTCTAGGACCTACGAGCAGTACTTC; cdr3_aa: CASSRGSRTYEQYF
v_call: TRBV4-2; clone_size: many; cdr3_length: 16; j_call: TRBJ2-3; d_call: NA; cdr3_nt: TGTGCCAGCAGCCGCCCCGAAGGGGGGCATCAAGATACGCAGTATTTT; cdr3_aa: CASSRPEGGHQDTQYF
v_call: TRBV28; clone_size: NA; cdr3_length: 15; j_call: TRBJ2-6; d_call: NA; cdr3_nt: TGTGCCAGCAGTTTAGGGGGCGCTGGGGCCAACGTCCTGACTTTC; cdr3_aa: CASSLGGAGANVLTF
v_call: TRBV20-1; clone_size: many; cdr3_length: 13; j_call: TRBJ1-1; d_call: NA; cdr3_nt: TGCAGTGCTTTCCGAACAGGATCCACTGAAGCTTTCTTT; cdr3_aa: CSAFRTGSTEAFF
v_call: TRBV7-8; clone_size: many; cdr3_length: 19; j_call: TRBJ2-3; d_call: TRBD2; cdr3_nt: TGTGCCAGCAGCCGTACAACTAGCGGGAGGCCCATAGAGACAGATACGCAGTATTTT; cdr3_aa: CASSRTTSGRPIETDTQYF
v_call: TRBV12-3/TRBV12-4; clone_size: many; cdr3_length: 14; j_call: TRBJ2-3; d_call: NA; cdr3_nt: TGTGCCAGCAGTTTTACAGGGACCCCAGATACGCAGTATTTT; cdr3_aa: CASSFTGTPDTQYF
v_call: TRBV5-6; clone_size: many; cdr3_length: 15; j_call: TRBJ2-1; d_call: TRBD2; cdr3_nt: TGTGCCAGCAGCTTCGGGCTAGCGGGCCCCAATGAGCAGTTCTTC; cdr3_aa: CASSFGLAGPNEQFF
v_call: TRBV7-9; clone_size: many; cdr3_length: 15; j_call: TRBJ2-5; d_call: TRBD2; cdr3_nt: TGTGCCAGCAGCTTCCAGCTAGCGGGGCGAGAGACCCAGTACTTC; cdr3_aa: CASSFQLAGRETQYF
v_call: TRBV6-4; clone_size: few; cdr3_length: 15; j_call: TRBJ2-1; d_call: NA; cdr3_nt: TGTGCCAGCAGTGACAGCGCGGTTGGCTACAATGAGCAGTTCTTC; cdr3_aa: CASSDSAVGYNEQFF
v_call: TRBV7-2; clone_size: many; cdr3_length: 14; j_call: TRBJ2-7; d_call: TRBD2; cdr3_nt: TGTGCCAGCGCCCCGGGACTAGCGTACCACGAGCAGTACTTC; cdr3_aa: CASAPGLAYHEQYF
v_call: TRBV19; clone_size: many; cdr3_length: 13; j_call: TRBJ2-2; d_call: NA; cdr3_nt: TGTGCCAGTGCGGGACAGAACACCGGGGAGCTGTTTTTT; cdr3_aa: CASAGQNTGELFF
v_call: TRBV5-1; clone_size: few; cdr3_length: 15; j_call: TRBJ2-2; d_call: NA; cdr3_nt: TGCGCCAGCAGCTCTGGCCCTAGCGACACCGGGGAGCTGTTTTTT; cdr3_aa: CASSSGPSDTGELFF
v_call: TRBV20-1; clone_size: many; cdr3_length: 13; j_call: TRBJ2-2; d_call: NA; cdr3_nt: TGCAGTGCTAGAGAACGACTAACCGGGGAGCTGTTTTTT; cdr3_aa: CSARERLTGELFF
v_call: TRBV24-1; clone_size: NA; cdr3_length: 14; j_call: TRBJ2-1; d_call: TRBD1; cdr3_nt: TGTGCCACCAGTGACTGGACAGGACCAAATGAGCAGTTCTTC; cdr3_aa: CATSDWTGPNEQFF
v_call: TRBV29-1; clone_size: many; cdr3_length: 14; j_call: TRBJ1-1; d_call: TRBD1; cdr3_nt: TGCAGCGTTGAAGGGGTAGGGGGCCCCCCTGAAGCTTTCTTT; cdr3_aa: CSVEGVGGPPEAFF
v_call: TRBV15; clone_size: few; cdr3_length: 15; j_call: TRBJ2-7; d_call: NA; cdr3_nt: TGTGCCACCAGCAGAGATTTGGCAAATAGGGACGAGCAGTACTTC; cdr3_aa: CATSRDLANRDEQYF
v_call: TRBV3-1; clone_size: NA; cdr3_length: 13; j_call: TRBJ1-2; d_call: NA; cdr3_nt: TGTGCCAGCAGCGGGCCTTCAGCCTATGGCTACACCTTC; cdr3_aa: CASSGPSAYGYTF
v_call: TRBV9; clone_size: few; cdr3_length: 16; j_call: TRBJ2-3; d_call: TRBD2; cdr3_nt: TGTGCCAGCAGCGGGGGACTAGCGGGGGTCACAGATACGCAGTATTTT; cdr3_aa: CASSGGLAGVTDTQYF
v_call: TRBV20-1; clone_size: many; cdr3_length: 12; j_call: TRBJ2-7; d_call: NA; cdr3_nt: TGCAGCTCGCAGGGCAGCCGGGGGGAGCAGTACTTC; cdr3_aa: CSSQGSRGEQYF
v_call: TRBV18; clone_size: many; cdr3_length: 16; j_call: TRBJ2-1; d_call: TRBD2; cdr3_nt: TGTGCCAGCTCACCACCGGCACGGGGAGGGAACAATGAGCAGTTCTTC; cdr3_aa: CASSPPARGGNNEQFF
v_call: TRBV9; clone_size: few; cdr3_length: 16; j_call: TRBJ2-3; d_call: NA; cdr3_nt: TGTGCCAGCAGCGTAGGGCCGCCCTCGGGAACAGATACGCAGTATTTT; cdr3_aa: CASSVGPPSGTDTQYF